The clone carrying this T cell receptor beta chain appeared a single time. This entry is derived from a study of blood T cell repertoires in COVID-19. About the study: From T cells, B-cell-depleted T cells, or PBMCs came the material, which was cDNA or gDNA.

It was during active infection that Seattle patients were enrolled and then longitudinally followed. Clones were sequenced by immunoSEQ multiplex PCR, and TCRdb holds only the in-frame ones, with some missing. The sample contains approximately 160,000 clones, around 84% of which appear only once. The V gene lost 0 bases and the J gene lost 0 bases, with 13 bases spanning the gap. There are 17 residues in the CDR3. Sequenced material: peripheral blood. The J gene is TRBJ1-3, the V gene TRBV5-3; the D is unclear. TRBV5-3 is placed among ORFs of uncertain function. This sequence originates from a man aged 60-69 years with COVID-19, enrolled during active disease. CDR3 sequence: CARSLVLYIHSGNTIYF. The CDR3 DNA is TGTGCCAGAAGCTTGGTTTTGTACATACACTCTGGAAACACCATATATTTT.